This TCR beta chain was observed in a study of CD8+ T cells in alopecia areata. As for the study in general: Tofacitinib lasted 6 to 18 months, then 6 months off drug. The investigators scored severity in treated patients by the percentage of affected scalp area. The study's findings and limits: Because of a solitary nonresponder, the connection of baseline CD8+ expansion to response stays uncertain. Sharing of TCR sequences between patients (possibly for HLA-related reasons) was less clear than in mice.

Once RNA had been extracted, it was reverse transcribed into cDNA to act as the sequencing template. The table came from immunoSEQ multiplex PCR; TCRdb's copy has only in-frame clones and leaves some out. In the table there are more than 200,000 clones, about 40% of which are singletons. Treatment meaning: oral pan-JAK inhibitor, 5-10 mg twice daily. On this clone: Its antigen is currently unknown.

This CDR3 has 13 amino acids. Germline V gene sequence: CDR1 SGHTA, CDR2 FQGNSA. Between the trimmed V and J ends, which lost 3 bases and 7 bases, there was a span of 10 bases. Sequences were derived from CD4+ T cells sorted from blood, sampled around week 37, from a patient treated with tofacitinib. This chain joins TRBV7-2 and TRBJ2-1; D perhaps matches TRBD2 (6 bases). This TCR derives from a human donor with alopecia areata. In DNA form, the CDR3 reads TGTGCCAGCAGCTTGCGGAGGGGTAATGAGCAGTTCTTC. It yields the protein CASSLRRGNEQFF.